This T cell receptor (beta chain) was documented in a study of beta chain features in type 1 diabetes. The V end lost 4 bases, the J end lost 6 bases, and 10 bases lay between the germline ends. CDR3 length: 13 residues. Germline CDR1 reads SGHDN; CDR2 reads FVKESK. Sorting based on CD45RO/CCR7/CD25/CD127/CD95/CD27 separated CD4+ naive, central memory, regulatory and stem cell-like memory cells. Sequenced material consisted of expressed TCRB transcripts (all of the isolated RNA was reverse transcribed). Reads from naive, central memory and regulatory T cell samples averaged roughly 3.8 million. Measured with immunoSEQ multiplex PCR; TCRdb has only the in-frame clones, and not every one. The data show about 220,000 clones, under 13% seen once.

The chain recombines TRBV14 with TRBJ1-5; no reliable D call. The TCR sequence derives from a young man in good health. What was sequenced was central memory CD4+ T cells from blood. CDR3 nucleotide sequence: TGTGCCAGCAGCCGCGAAAGAGGTCAGCCCCAGCATTTT. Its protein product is CASSRERGQPQHF.